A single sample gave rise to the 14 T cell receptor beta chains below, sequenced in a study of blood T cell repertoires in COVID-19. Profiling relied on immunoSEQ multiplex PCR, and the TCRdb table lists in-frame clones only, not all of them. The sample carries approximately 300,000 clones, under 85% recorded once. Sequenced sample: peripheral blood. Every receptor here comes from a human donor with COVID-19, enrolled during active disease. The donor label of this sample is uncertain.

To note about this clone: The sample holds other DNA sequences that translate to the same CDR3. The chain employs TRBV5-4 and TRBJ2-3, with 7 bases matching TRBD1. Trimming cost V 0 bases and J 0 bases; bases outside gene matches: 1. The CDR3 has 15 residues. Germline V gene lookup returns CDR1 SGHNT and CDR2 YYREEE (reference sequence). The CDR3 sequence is CASSLDRGSTDTQYF. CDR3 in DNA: TGTGCCAGCAGCTTGGACAGGGGAAGCACAGATACGCAGTATTTT.

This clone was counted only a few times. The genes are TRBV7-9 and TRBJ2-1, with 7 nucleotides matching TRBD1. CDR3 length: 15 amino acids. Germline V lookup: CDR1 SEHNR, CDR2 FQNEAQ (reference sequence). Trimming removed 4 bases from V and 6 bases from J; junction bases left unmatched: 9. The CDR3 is CASSSPGQIVNEQFF. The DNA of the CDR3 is TGTGCCAGCAGCTCACCGGGACAGATTGTCAATGAGCAGTTCTTC.

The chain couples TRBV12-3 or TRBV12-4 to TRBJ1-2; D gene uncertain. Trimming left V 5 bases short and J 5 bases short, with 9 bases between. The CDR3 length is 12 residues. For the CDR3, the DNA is TGTGCCAGCAGTAACAACAATTATGGCTACACCTTC. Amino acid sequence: CASSNNNYGYTF.

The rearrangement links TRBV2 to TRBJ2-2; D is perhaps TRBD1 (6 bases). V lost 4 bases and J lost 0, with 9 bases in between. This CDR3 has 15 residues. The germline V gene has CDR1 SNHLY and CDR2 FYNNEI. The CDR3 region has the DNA TGTGCCAGCAGTGGACAGGATCCGAACACCGGGGAGCTGTTTTTT. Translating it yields CASSGQDPNTGELFF.

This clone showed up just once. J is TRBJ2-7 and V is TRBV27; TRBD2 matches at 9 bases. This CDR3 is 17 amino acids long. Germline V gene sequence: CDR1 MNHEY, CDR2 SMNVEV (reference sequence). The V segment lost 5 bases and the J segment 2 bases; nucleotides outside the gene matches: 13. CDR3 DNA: TGTGCCAGCAGTCCCGAAAGATTAGCGGGAGCCCCCTACGAGCAGTACTTC. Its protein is CASSPERLAGAPYEQYF.

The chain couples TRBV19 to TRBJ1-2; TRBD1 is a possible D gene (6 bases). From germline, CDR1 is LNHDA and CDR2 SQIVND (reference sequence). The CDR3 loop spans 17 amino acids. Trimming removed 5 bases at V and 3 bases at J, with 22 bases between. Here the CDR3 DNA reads TGTGCCAGTAGTCCCCAGGGGCAGGTCTCTTCCCACTATGGCTACACCTTC. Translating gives CASSPQGQVSSHYGYTF.

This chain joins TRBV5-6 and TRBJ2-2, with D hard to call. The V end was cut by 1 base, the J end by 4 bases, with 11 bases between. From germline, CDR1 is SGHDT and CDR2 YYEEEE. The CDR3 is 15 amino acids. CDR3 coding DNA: TGTGCCAGCAGCTTGAAACTCCCCGGCACCGGGGAGCTGTTTTTT. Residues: CASSLKLPGTGELFF.

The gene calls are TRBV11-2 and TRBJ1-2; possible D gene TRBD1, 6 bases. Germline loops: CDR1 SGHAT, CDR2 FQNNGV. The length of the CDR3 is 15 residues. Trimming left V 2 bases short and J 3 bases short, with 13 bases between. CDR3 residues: CASSLSGGRDYGYTF. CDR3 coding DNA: TGTGCCAGCAGCTTAAGCGGGGGGCGCGACTATGGCTACACCTTC.

CDR3 amino acids: CASSLGLVEETQYF. DNA for the CDR3: TGTGCCAGCAGCTTAGGGCTAGTAGAAGAGACCCAGTACTTC. V usage is TRBV7-9 and J usage is TRBJ2-5; D unresolved. V lost 1 base and J lost 3, with 9 bases in between. Germline assignment: CDR1 SEHNR and CDR2 FQNEAQ (reference sequence). The CDR3 is 14 residues long.

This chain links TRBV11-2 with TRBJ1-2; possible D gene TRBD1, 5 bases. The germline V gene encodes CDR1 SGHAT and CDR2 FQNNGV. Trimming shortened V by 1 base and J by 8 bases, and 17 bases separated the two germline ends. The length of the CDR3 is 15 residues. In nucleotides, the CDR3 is TGTGCCAGCAGCTTAGGACCTACAGGAGAGAGCGGCTACACCTTC. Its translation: CASSLGPTGESGYTF.

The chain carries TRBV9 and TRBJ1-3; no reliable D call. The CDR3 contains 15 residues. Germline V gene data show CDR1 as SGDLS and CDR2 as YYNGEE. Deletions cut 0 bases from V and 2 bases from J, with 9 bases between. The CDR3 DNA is TGTGCCAGCAGCGTAGGTGGGAGCCCTGGAAACACCATATATTTT. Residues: CASSVGGSPGNTIYF.

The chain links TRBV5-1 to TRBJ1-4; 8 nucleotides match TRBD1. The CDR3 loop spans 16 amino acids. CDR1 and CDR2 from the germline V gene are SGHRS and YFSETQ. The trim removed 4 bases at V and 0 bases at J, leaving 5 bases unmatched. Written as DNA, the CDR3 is TGCGCCAGCAGCCCTGACAGGGGTACAACTAATGAAAAACTGTTTTTT. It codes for CASSPDRGTTNEKLFF.

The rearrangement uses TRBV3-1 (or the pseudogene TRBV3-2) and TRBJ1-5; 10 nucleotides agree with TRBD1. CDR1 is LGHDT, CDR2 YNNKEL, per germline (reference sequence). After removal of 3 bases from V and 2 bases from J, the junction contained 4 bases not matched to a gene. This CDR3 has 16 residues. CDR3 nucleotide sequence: TGTGCCAGCAGCCACCGGGACAGGGGCGGCAATCAGCCCCAGCATTTT. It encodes CASSHRDRGGNQPQHF.

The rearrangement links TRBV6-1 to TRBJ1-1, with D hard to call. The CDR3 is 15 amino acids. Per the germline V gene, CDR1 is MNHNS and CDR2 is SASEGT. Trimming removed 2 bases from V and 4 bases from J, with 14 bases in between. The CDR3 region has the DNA TGTGCCAGCAGTGAAAAAGGAGGAGTATTCACTGAAGCTTTCTTT. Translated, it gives CASSEKGGVFTEAFF.